The 5 T cell receptor beta chains below come from one sample, sequenced in a study of vaccination effects on CD4 cells after COVID-19. The repertoire was sequenced with immunoSEQ multiplex PCR; TCRdb's copy has only in-frame clones and lacks some. Among around 66,000 clones listed, roughly 81% were seen once. Their antigens remain unidentified. Cells that had been cultured for roughly eleven days were the source of isolated CD4+ T cells. The participants, recipients of two vaccine doses, got either BNT162b2 or mRNA-1273. The sample here was CD4+ T cells from PBMCs cultured without peptide, taken after COVID-19 vaccination. The receptor source for this set is a human donor who received a COVID-19 vaccine.

The chain joins TRBV5-1 to TRBJ2-2; no firm D call. The CDR3 consists of 14 residues. CDR1 is SGHRS, CDR2 YFSETQ, per germline. The V gene lost 3 bases and the J gene lost 3 bases, with 9 bases spanning the gap. The CDR3 nucleotides are TGCGCCAGCAGCTCGTATGGGGACACCGGGGAGCTGTTTTTT. The encoded protein is CASSSYGDTGELFF.

V is TRBV5-1 and J is TRBJ2-5; 7 nucleotides align to TRBD1. The CDR3 spans 13 residues. The junction had 4 bases not matched to a gene; V was cut back by 6 bases and J by 2 bases. Per germline, CDR1 SGHRS and CDR2 YFSETQ. CDR3 DNA: TGCGCCAGCAACCGGGACAGTCAAGAGACCCAGTACTTC. Translated: CASNRDSQETQYF.

This chain connects TRBV6-6 to TRBJ1-2; tentatively, D is TRBD1 (5 bases). The CDR3 runs 14 residues. The V end was cut by 6 bases, the J end by 5 bases, with 16 bases between. The V gene's germline CDR1 is MNHNY and CDR2 SVGAGI (reference sequence). The CDR3 DNA follows: TGTGCCAGCAGCCTACGGGGGGATTGGTATGGCTACACCTTC. It encodes CASSLRGDWYGYTF.

The chain combines TRBV6-5 with TRBJ2-5; the D gene is possibly TRBD1 (6 bases). The CDR3 loop spans 15 amino acids. V lost 0 bases and J lost 7, with 15 bases in between. Germline loops: CDR1 MNHEY, CDR2 SVGAGI. CDR3 sequence (DNA): TGTGCCAGCAGTTACTCGGGGGCAGGGGCAACGACCCAGTACTTC. Amino acid sequence: CASSYSGAGATTQYF.

The chain uses TRBV3-1 (or the pseudogene TRBV3-2) and TRBJ1-6; tentatively, D is TRBD1 (5 bases). Germline V gene data show CDR1 as LGHDT and CDR2 as YNNKEL (reference sequence). Trimming stripped 8 bases from V and 3 bases from J, with 8 bases between. This CDR3 is 13 amino acids long. CDR3 loop: CASGTVYNSPLHF. CDR3 DNA sequence: TGTGCCAGCGGGACGGTCTATAATTCACCCCTCCACTTT.